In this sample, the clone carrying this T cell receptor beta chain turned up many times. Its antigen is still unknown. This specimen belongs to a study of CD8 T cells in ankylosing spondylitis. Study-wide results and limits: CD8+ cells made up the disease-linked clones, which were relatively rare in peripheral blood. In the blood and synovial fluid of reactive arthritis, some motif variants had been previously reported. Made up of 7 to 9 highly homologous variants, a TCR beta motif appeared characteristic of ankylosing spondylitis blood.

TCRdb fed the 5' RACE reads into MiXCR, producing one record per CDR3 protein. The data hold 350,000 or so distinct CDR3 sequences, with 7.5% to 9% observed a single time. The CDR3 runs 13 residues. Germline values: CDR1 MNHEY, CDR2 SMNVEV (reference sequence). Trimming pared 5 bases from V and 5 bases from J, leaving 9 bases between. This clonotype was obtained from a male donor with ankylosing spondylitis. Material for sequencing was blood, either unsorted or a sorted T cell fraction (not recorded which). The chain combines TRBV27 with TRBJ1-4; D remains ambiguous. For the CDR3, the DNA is TGTGCCAGCAGTCAACCGGGGAATGAAAAACTGTTTTTT. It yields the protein CASSQPGNEKLFF.